This TCR beta chain was retrieved from a study of T cell repertoires in ileal Crohn's disease. Across the study: Thiopurines (approximately 10) or anti-TNF agents (roughly 17) were given postoperatively to about half.

To note about this clone: Its antigen is still unknown.

Broader study findings: Every patient over 26.8% clonality showed endoscopic recurrence.

The time point is: neoterminal ileum biopsy at postoperative endoscopy, about 6 months after surgery. TCRdb's copy holds only in-frame clones and misses some; the assay was immunoSEQ multiplex PCR. The table lists 1,000 to 1,500 clones, around four fifths of them singletons. V dropped 6 bases and J dropped 0 bases, with 14 bases sitting between them. Germline V gene lookup returns CDR1 LNHDA and CDR2 SQIVND (reference sequence). The CDR3 has 15 residues. The receptor's source is an adult with Crohn's disease. Sequencing was performed on ileal tissue. The rearrangement joins TRBV19 to TRBJ1-2, with no clear D. The CDR3 sequence: CASSPTAGTNYGYTF. The CDR3, as DNA: TGTGCCAGTAGCCCAACGGCAGGAACTAACTATGGCTACACCTTC. The full variable domain, completed using reference TRBV19 and TRBJ1-2, is DGGITQSPKYLFRKEGQNVTLSCEQNLNHDAMYWYRQDPGQGLRLIYYSQIVNDFQKGDIAEGYSVSREKKESFPLTVTSAQKNPTAFYLCASSPTAGTNYGYTFGSGTRLTVV.